This T cell receptor (beta chain) appears in the sequencing data of a study of tumor-infiltrating lymphocytes in primary liver carcinoma. Co-extraction of both nucleic acids (RNA and DNA) used roughly 18-32 mg of unsorted bulk tissue. TCR beta cDNA was prepared out of around 460 ng total RNA by means of a constant-region primer. The TCR beta library was amplified through three nested multiplex PCR rounds in a modified ARM-PCR procedure. TCRdb itself ran the multiplex PCR reads through MiXCR, one entry per CDR3 protein. The sample lists 95,000 to 150,000 distinct CDR3 sequences, around two thirds occurring once. This receptor was obtained from a woman aged 55-70 years with primary liver carcinoma and hepatitis B virus infection. Sequencing used liver tumor tissue from sampling region 1. Subset indicated: tumor region T1, superior pole.

The CDR3 protein is CASSRPAGALGKLFF. In DNA form, the CDR3 reads TGTGCCAGCAGCCGGCCGGCGGGGGCATTGGGAAAACTGTTTTTT. The chain links TRBV14 to TRBJ1-4, with D possibly being TRBD1 (6 bases). The germline V gene has CDR1 SGHDN and CDR2 FVKESK. The CDR3 contains 15 residues. V was pared by 4 bases and J by 10 bases, with 19 bases between.